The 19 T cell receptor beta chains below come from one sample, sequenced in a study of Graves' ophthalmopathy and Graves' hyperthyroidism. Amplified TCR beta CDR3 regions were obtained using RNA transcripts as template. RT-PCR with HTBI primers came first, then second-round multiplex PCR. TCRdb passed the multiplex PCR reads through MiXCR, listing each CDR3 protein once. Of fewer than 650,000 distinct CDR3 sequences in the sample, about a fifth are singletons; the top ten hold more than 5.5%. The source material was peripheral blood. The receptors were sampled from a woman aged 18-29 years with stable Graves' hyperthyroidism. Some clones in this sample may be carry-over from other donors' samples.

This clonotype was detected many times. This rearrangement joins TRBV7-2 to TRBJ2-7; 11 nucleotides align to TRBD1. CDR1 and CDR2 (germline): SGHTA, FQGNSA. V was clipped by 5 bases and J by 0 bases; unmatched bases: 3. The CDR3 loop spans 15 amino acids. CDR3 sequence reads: CASSVGTGGSYEQYF. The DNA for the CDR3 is TGTGCCAGCAGCGTAGGGACAGGGGGCTCCTACGAGCAGTACTTC.

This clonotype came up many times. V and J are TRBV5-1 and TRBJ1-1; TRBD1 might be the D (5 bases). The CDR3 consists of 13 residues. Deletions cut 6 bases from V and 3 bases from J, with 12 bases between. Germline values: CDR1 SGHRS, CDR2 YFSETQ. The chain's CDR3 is CASTREGDTEAFF. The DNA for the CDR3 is TGCGCCAGCACCCGAGAAGGGGACACTGAAGCTTTCTTT.

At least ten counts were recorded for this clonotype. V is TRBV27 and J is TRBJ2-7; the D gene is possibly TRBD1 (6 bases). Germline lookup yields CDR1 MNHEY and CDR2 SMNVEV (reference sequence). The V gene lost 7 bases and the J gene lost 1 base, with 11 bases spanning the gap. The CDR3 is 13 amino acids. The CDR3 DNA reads TGTGCCAGCACCCATACAGGGTCCTACGAGCAGTACTTC. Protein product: CASTHTGSYEQYF.

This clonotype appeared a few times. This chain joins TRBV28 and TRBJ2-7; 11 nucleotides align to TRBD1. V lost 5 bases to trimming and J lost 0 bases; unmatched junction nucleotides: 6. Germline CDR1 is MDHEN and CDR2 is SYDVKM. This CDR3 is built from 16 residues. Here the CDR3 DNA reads TGTGCCAGCAGTGACTTTGGGACAGGGGGCTCCTACGAGCAGTACTTC. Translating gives CASSDFGTGGSYEQYF.

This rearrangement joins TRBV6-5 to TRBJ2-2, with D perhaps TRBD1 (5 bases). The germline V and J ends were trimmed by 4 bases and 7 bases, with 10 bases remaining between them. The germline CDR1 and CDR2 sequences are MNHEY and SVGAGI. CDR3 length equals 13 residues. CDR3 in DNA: TGTGCCAGCAGTTCGACAGTGATCGGGGAGCTGTTTTTT. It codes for CASSSTVIGELFF.

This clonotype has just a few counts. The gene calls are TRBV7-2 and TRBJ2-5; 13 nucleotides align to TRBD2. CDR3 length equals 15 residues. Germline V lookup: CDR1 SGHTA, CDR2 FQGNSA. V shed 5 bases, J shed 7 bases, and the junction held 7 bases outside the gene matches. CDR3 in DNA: TGTGCCAGCAGCATCGGACTAGCGGGAGCTCGGACCCAGTACTTC. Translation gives CASSIGLAGARTQYF.

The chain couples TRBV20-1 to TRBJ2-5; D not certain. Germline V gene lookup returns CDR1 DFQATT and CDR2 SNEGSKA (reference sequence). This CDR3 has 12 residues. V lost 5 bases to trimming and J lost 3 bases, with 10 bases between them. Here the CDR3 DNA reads TGCAGTGCTTCCCTTCTTAAAGAGACCCAGTACTTC. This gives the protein CSASLLKETQYF.

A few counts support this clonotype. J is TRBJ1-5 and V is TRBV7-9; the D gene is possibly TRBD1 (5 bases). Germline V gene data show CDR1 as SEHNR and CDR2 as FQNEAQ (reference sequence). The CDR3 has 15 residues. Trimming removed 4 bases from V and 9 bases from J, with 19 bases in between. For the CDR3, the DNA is TGTGCCAGCAGCTCGAACCCGGGACTGGAGTGGCCCCAGCATTTT. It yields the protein CASSSNPGLEWPQHF.

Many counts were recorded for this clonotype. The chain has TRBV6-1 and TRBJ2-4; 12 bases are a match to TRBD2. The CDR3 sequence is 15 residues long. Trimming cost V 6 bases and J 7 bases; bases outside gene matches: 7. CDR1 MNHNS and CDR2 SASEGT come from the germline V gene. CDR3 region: CASSTTSGSVNIQYF. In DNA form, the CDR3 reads TGTGCCAGCAGCACGACTAGCGGGAGTGTTAACATTCAGTACTTC.

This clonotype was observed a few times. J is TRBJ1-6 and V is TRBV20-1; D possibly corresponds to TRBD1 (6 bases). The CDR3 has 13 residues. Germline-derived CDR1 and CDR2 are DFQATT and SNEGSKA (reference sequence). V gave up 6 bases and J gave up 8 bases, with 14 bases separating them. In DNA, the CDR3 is TGCAGTGCAACTGACAGGCGGGATTCACCCCTCCACTTT. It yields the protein CSATDRRDSPLHF.

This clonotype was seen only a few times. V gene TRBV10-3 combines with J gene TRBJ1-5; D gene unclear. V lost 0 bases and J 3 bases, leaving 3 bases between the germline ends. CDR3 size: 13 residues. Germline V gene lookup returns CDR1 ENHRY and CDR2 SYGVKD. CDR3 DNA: TGTGCCATCAGTGAGTCTGTCAATCAGCCCCAGCATTTT. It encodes CAISESVNQPQHF.

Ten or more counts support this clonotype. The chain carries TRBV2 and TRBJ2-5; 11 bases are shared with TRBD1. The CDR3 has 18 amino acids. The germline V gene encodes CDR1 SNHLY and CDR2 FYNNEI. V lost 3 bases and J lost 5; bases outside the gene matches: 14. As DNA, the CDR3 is TGTGCCAGCAGTGATGATTGGGACAGGGGGAATTTGGTGGAGACCCAGTACTTC. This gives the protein CASSDDWDRGNLVETQYF.

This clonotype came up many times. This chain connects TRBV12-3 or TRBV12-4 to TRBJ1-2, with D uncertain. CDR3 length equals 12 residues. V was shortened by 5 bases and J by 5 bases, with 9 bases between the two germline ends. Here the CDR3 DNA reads TGTGCCAGCAGTCCGAAGGCTTATGGCTACACCTTC. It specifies CASSPKAYGYTF.

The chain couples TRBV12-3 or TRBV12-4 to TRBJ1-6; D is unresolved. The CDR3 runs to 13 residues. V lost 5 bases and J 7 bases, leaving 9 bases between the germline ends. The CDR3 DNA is TGTGCCAGCAGTCTATCAAAGAATTCACCCCTCCACTTT. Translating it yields CASSLSKNSPLHF.

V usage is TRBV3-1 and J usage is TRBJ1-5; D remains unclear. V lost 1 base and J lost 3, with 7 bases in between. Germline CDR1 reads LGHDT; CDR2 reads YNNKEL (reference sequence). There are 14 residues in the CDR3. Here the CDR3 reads CASSQAGTNQPQHF. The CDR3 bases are TGTGCCAGCAGCCAAGCTGGAACCAATCAGCCCCAGCATTTT.

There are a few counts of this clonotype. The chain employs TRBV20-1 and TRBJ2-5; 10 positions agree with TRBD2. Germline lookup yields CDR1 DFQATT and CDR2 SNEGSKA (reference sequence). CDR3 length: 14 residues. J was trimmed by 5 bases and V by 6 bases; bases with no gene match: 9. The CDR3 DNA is TGCAGTGCCAAATCGGGACTAGCGAGCGAGACCCAGTACTTC. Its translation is CSAKSGLASETQYF.

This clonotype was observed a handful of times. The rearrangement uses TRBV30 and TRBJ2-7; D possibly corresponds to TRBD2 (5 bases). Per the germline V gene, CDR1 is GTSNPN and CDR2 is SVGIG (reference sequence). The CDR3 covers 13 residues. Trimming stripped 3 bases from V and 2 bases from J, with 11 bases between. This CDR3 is CAWRAGGPYEQYF. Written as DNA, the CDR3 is TGTGCCTGGAGGGCGGGCGGACCCTACGAGCAGTACTTC.

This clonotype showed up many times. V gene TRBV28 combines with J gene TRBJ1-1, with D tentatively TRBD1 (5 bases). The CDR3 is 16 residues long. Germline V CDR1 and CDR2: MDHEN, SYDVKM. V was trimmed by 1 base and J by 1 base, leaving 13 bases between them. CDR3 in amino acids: CASSLFAGGGNTEAFF. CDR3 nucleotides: TGTGCCAGCAGTTTATTTGCAGGCGGGGGGAACACTGAAGCTTTCTTT. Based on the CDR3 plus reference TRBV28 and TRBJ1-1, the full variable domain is DVKVTQSSRYLVKRTGEKVFLECVQDMDHENMFWYRQDPGLGLRLIYFSYDVKMKEKGDIPEGYSVSREKKERFSLILESASTNQTSMYLCASSLFAGGGNTEAFFGQGTRLTVV.

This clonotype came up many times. CDR3 bases: TGTGCCAGCAGCTTAATACCGGGGACGACCTACGAGCAGTACTTC. As protein: CASSLIPGTTYEQYF. This chain connects TRBV7-3 to TRBJ2-7; D may match TRBD1 or TRBD2 (5 bases each). Looked up from germline, CDR1 is SGHTA and CDR2 is FQGTGA. This CDR3 is 15 amino acids long. The V end lost 1 base, the J end lost 2 bases, and 12 bases lay between the germline ends. The whole variable domain, filled in from reference TRBV7-3 and TRBJ2-7, reads GAGVSQTPSNKVTEKGKYVELRCDPISGHTALYWYRQSLGQGPEFLIYFQGTGAADDSGLPNDRFFAVRPEGSVSTLKIQRTERGDSAVYLCASSLIPGTTYEQYFGPGTRLTVT.